Below, 17 T cell receptor beta chains from the same sample are listed, as sequenced in a study of a mutant IDH1 vaccine in newly diagnosed glioma. Time point described: week 47, end of study. It was 300 ug of mutant IDH1 20-mer peptide that made up each vaccine dose, given with topical imiquimod. These receptors lack a known antigen. Repertoires were generated with immunoSEQ multiplex PCR, while TCRdb's copy carries only in-frame clones and drops some. Among 45,000 to 65,000 clones, 65% were seen once, and the ten largest hold 4% to 5.5%. Here the sequenced sample was peripheral blood mononuclear cells (PBMCs), taken from a glioma patient whose treatment included an IDH1 peptide vaccine. The source of these receptors is a man aged 35 to 55 with glioma. Some clones in this sample may be carry-over from other donors' samples.

This chain connects TRBV30 to TRBJ2-6; D is uncertain. Deletions cut 7 bases from V and 2 bases from J, with 12 bases between. Germline loops: CDR1 GTSNPN, CDR2 SVGIG (reference sequence). The length of the CDR3 is 14 residues. The chain's CDR3 is CAFSSFTGANVLTF. In nucleotides, the CDR3 is TGTGCCTTTAGTTCCTTTACTGGGGCCAACGTCCTGACTTTC. Combining the CDR3 with reference TRBV30 and TRBJ2-6 gives the whole variable domain SQTIHQWPATLVQPVGSPLSLECTVEGTSNPNLYWYRQAAGRGLQLLFYSVGIGQISSEVPQNLSASRPQDRQFILSSKKLLLSDSGFYLCAFSSFTGANVLTFGAGSRLTVL.

This clone was detected only a few times. This rearrangement joins TRBV18 to TRBJ1-1, with D tentatively TRBD1 (5 bases). The CDR3 runs to 14 residues. Trimming cost V 5 bases and J 1 base, with 11 bases left between them. Germline CDR1 reads KGHSH; CDR2 reads LQKENI. The CDR3 DNA sequence: TGTGCCAGCTCAGAGGGACTCCAGAACACTGAAGCTTTCTTT. It codes for CASSEGLQNTEAFF.

This clone was seen a handful of times. This chain connects TRBV6-5 to TRBJ1-2; tentatively, D is TRBD1 (6 bases). Germline CDR1 MNHEY, CDR2 SVGAGI. This CDR3 region has 14 residues. The V end lost 5 bases, the J end lost 4 bases, and 14 bases lay between the germline ends. CDR3 sequence: CASSLGQTLYGYTF. The DNA for the CDR3 is TGTGCCAGCAGTCTAGGACAGACGCTCTATGGCTACACCTTC.

V gene TRBV29-1 combines with J gene TRBJ2-1; D perhaps matches TRBD2 (6 bases). Germline lookup yields CDR1 SQVTM and CDR2 ANQGSEA. The CDR3 is 14 residues long. V was pared by 0 bases and J by 9 bases, with 15 bases between. The CDR3 nucleotides read TGCAGCGTTGAAGACTGGCGGGGCTCGGGTGAGCAGTTCTTC. Translated, it gives CSVEDWRGSGEQFF.

The chain employs TRBV5-1 and TRBJ2-3; 8 bases fit TRBD2. In germline, CDR1 is SGHRS, CDR2 YFSETQ. V shed 4 bases and J 2 bases; nucleotides not matched to a gene: 12. This CDR3 region has 17 residues. CDR3 DNA sequence: TGCGCCAGCAGCCTAGGACTAGCCCACCTTCTCACAGATACGCAGTATTTT. Its translation is CASSLGLAHLLTDTQYF. The whole variable domain, filled in from reference TRBV5-1 and TRBJ2-3, reads KAGVTQTPRYLIKTRGQQVTLSCSPISGHRSVSWYQQTPGQGLQFLFEYFSETQRNKGNFPGRFSGRQFSNSRSEMNVSTLELGDSALYLCASSLGLAHLLTDTQYFGPGTRLTVL.

This chain joins TRBV6-5 and TRBJ1-2; a possible D gene is TRBD1 (6 bases). The CDR3 has 16 residues. The V end was cut by 2 bases, the J end by 2 bases, with 15 bases between. Germline CDR1 is MNHEY and CDR2 is SVGAGI. CDR3 nucleotide sequence: TGTGCCAGCAGTTACACCAGGGGAGGGAGCAACTATGGCTACACCTTC. The encoded protein is CASSYTRGGSNYGYTF.

This chain joins TRBV6-5 and TRBJ2-7; 10 nucleotides line up with TRBD1. This CDR3 is 14 amino acids long. V trimming: 7 bases; J trimming: 1 base; junction bases outside the gene matches: 4. Germline values: CDR1 MNHEY, CDR2 SVGAGI. CDR3 bases: TGTGCCAGCAATAGACAGGGGGCATCCTACGAGCAGTACTTC. Its translation is CASNRQGASYEQYF.

This sequence joins TRBV5-4 and TRBJ2-1; TRBD1 aligns across 8 bases. Germline V gene data show CDR1 as SGHNT and CDR2 as YYREEE (reference sequence). The V segment lost 1 base and the J segment 9 bases; nucleotides outside the gene matches: 6. The CDR3 has 14 amino acids. The CDR3 region is CASSLPQGAGEQFF. The CDR3 DNA sequence: TGTGCCAGCAGCTTGCCCCAGGGGGCCGGTGAGCAGTTCTTC.

The chain joins TRBV2 to TRBJ1-1; TRBD1 matches 10 bases. Unmatched junction bases numbered 13, after V lost 4 bases and J lost 11 bases. This CDR3 region has 15 residues. The germline V gene encodes CDR1 SNHLY and CDR2 FYNNEI. The CDR3, as DNA: TGTGCCAGCAGTGTACCTGCCGGGACAGGGGAGGAGGCTTTCTTT. It yields the protein CASSVPAGTGEEAFF.

This sequence joins TRBV4-1 and TRBJ1-6; 7 nucleotides agree with TRBD1. Losses at the gene ends were 5 bases for V and 7 bases for J; bases not matched to a gene: 11. The CDR3 sequence is 16 residues long. Germline V gene sequence: CDR1 MGHRA, CDR2 YSYEKL. CDR3 DNA: TGCGCCAGCAGCTTACAACAGGGGTCACACAATTCACCCCTCCACTTT. As protein: CASSLQQGSHNSPLHF.

The chain is built from TRBV29-1 and TRBJ2-2; 7 bases align to TRBD1. Germline CDR1 and CDR2: SQVTM and ANQGSEA. The CDR3 is 13 amino acids. The V segment lost 7 bases and the J segment 0 bases; nucleotides outside the gene matches: 2. The CDR3 DNA follows: TGCAGCGCGGGACAGCCGAACACCGGGGAGCTGTTTTTT. This translates into CSAGQPNTGELFF.

The rearrangement links TRBV4-3 to TRBJ1-1; the D is unclear. Germline V gives CDR1 LGHNA, CDR2 YSLEER. The CDR3 is 16 residues long. Trimming pared 1 base from V and 1 base from J, leaving 13 bases between. The CDR3 here is CASSQGSDDRNTEAFF. The CDR3 DNA is TGCGCCAGCAGCCAAGGATCCGACGACCGGAACACTGAAGCTTTCTTT.

This clone was seen a single time. This chain connects TRBV29-1 to TRBJ2-5; D possibly corresponds to TRBD1 (5 bases). The germline gives CDR1 SQVTM, CDR2 ANQGSEA. Trimming took off 1 base at V and 2 bases at J, with 8 bases between the two ends. This CDR3 comprises 13 residues. Here the CDR3 DNA reads TGCAGCGTTGAAGTAGGACAACAAGAGACCCAGTACTTC. It codes for CSVEVGQQETQYF.

The chain couples TRBV7-3 to TRBJ2-7; D unresolved. Germline CDR1 reads SGHTA; CDR2 reads FQGTGA. The CDR3 has 14 amino acids. The V and J ends lost 4 bases and 0 bases respectively, with 10 bases between them. The CDR3 sequence is CASSSTEHSYEQYF. CDR3 DNA: TGTGCCAGCAGCTCGACCGAACACTCCTACGAGCAGTACTTC.

CDR3 bases: TGTGCCAGCAGCCGTCTAGGGGAGGGTTGGGCTTTCTTT. It encodes CASSRLGEGWAFF. The rearrangement joins TRBV7-9 to TRBJ1-1; a possible D gene is TRBD1 (5 bases). The CDR3 runs 13 residues. Germline values: CDR1 SEHNR, CDR2 FQNEAQ (reference sequence). The V gene lost 5 bases and the J gene lost 11 bases, with 18 bases spanning the gap.

This chain connects TRBV29-1 to TRBJ1-4; D remains unclear. This CDR3 comprises 16 residues. V lost 0 bases, J lost 0 bases, and 11 bases lay in between. Germline V lookup: CDR1 SQVTM, CDR2 ANQGSEA. Here the CDR3 reads CSVEDSRSPTNEKLFF. Here the CDR3 DNA reads TGCAGCGTTGAAGATTCTCGGAGTCCAACTAATGAAAAACTGTTTTTT.

The chain has TRBV19 and TRBJ2-7; a possible D gene is TRBD2 (5 bases). V was clipped by 5 bases and J by 3 bases, with 11 bases between them. The CDR3 covers 13 residues. CDR1 is LNHDA and CDR2 is SQIVND in the germline V gene (reference sequence). The CDR3 region is CASSSVGSYEQYF. The CDR3 coding sequence is TGTGCCAGTAGTTCAGTAGGGAGCTACGAGCAGTACTTC. Complete variable domain (other parts from reference TRBV19 and TRBJ2-7): DGGITQSPKYLFRKEGQNVTLSCEQNLNHDAMYWYRQDPGQGLRLIYYSQIVNDFQKGDIAEGYSVSREKKESFPLTVTSAQKNPTAFYLCASSSVGSYEQYFGPGTRLTVT.